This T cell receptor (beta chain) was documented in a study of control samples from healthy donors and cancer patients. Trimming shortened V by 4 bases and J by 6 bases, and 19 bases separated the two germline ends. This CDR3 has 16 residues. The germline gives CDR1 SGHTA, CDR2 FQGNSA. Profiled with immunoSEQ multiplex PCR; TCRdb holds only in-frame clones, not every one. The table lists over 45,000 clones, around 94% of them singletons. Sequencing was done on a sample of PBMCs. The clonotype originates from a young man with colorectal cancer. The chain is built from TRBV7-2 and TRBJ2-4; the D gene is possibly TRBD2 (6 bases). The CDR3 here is CASSYSTRDWGNIQYF. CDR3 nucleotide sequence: TGTGCCAGCAGCTACAGCACCCGGGACTGGGGAAACATTCAGTACTTC.